These T cell receptor beta chains were read from a single sample in a study of T cell responses to AZD1222 COVID-19 vaccine. Measured with immunoSEQ multiplex PCR; TCRdb has only the in-frame clones, and not every one. In the table there are about 110,000 clones, roughly nine tenths of which are singletons. The source material was peripheral blood, sampled on day 0 of AZD1222 vaccination. Source of these receptors: an adult in good health. CDR3s include the opening cysteine and the closing phenylalanine or tryptophan. A clone size is listed for some rows: how often the clone was seen (once, few, many), or a class if it is expanded.

clone_size | v_call | cdr3_aa
NA | TRBV4-3 | CASSQELDGSSYEQYF
NA | TRBV6-5 | CAGRTGILYGYTF
NA | TRBV5-4 | CASRPAGTGEDSPLHF
NA | TRBV2 | CASSEGLAGTRADTQYF
NA | TRBV4-3 | CASSQDQPGGANVLTF
NA | TRBV28 | CASSRYAPHPNYGYTF
few | TRBV28 | CASGDGPRGNTEAFF
NA | TRBV27 | CASSALTGQGSHTQYF
NA | TRBV19 | CASSMTGLNTEAFF
NA | TRBV19 | CASSIDSQYNEQFF
NA | TRBV3-1/TRBV3-2 | CASIGPRGEAFF
few | TRBV3-1/TRBV3-2 | CASGDRSLYEQYF
NA | TRBV6-5 | CASSYYPGTGHEAFF
NA | TRBV10-3 | CAISESAANYGYTF
NA | TRBV6-2/TRBV6-3 | CASSRDRKSYEQYF
NA | TRBV7-2 | CASSMTSGYEQYF
NA | TRBV4-3 | CASSQDRGLAGGSTYNEQFF
NA | TRBV5-1 | CASSNGQGGGYTF
once | TRBV28 | CASTLQGSGYGYTF
NA | TRBV18 | CASSPPIGGVDNEQFF
NA | TRBV19 | CASSMEDGRLQETQYF
NA | TRBV28 | CASSLRTSGRYGTQYF
NA | TRBV28 | CASSLGGQPQHF
NA | TRBV6-2/TRBV6-3 | CASSSGTGVSQPQHF
NA | TRBV11-3 | CASSSTALAGGGLDEQFF
NA | TRBV28 | CASSSPGVENTQYF
NA | TRBV28 | CASRMDVGRDQPQHF
NA | TRBV28 | CASSWPGLGVYEQYF
NA | TRBV28 | CASSLLDATGELFF
NA | TRBV7-2 | CASRLAGDGQPQHF
NA | TRBV14 | CASSHWTSGNEQFF
NA | TRBV29-1 | CSVEGGWTDTQYF
NA | TRBV10-1 | CASSEGLNEQFF
NA | TRBV7-3 | CASSSTSGGEYTQYF
NA | TRBV6-1 | CASSDQGGLEGGYTF
once | TRBV6-5 | CASSSDRGSQPQHF
NA | TRBV28 | CASRREVGGYTF
NA | TRBV6-5 | CASSRAGTANSPLHF
few | TRBV5-4 | CASSFFGGPNYGYTF
NA | TRBV7-6 | CASRQGTPTSGRGEQFF
NA | TRBV28 | CASSVPLYEQYF
once | TRBV5-1 | CASSLETGGTQYF
few | TRBV18 | CASSLRPGRKETQYF
few | TRBV6-2/TRBV6-3 | CASSYPRGVRGTDTQYF
NA | TRBV10-3 | CAISSTGYQPQHF
NA | TRBV30 | CAWSRNREGEQYF
NA | TRBV19 | CASADAGANVLTF
once | TRBV7-8 | CASSPRGYQETQYF
NA | TRBV5-5 | CASSLGLAGRTDTQYF